These T cell receptor beta chains were read from a single sample in a study of T cell responses to AZD1222 COVID-19 vaccine. Sequencing was performed with immunoSEQ multiplex PCR; in TCRdb, only in-frame clones are kept and a portion is missing. The table includes under 150,000 clones, around 90% detected once. The material was peripheral blood, obtained on day 0 of AZD1222 vaccination. These receptors all come from an adult in good health. Both conserved end residues are part of each CDR3. A D gene is named only where the DNA matches it firmly. Size tells how often a clone was seen (once, few, many) or the class of an expanded clone, and some rows leave it out.

d_gene,j_gene,abundance,v_gene,CDR3aa,CDR3nt
TRBD1,TRBJ1-2,.,TRBV24-1,CATSALTGVGGYTF,TGTGCCACCAGTGCCCTGACAGGGGTCGGAGGCTACACCTTC
.,TRBJ2-7,.,TRBV3-1/TRBV3-2,CASSQAPGQAYEQYF,TGTGCCAGCAGCCAAGCGCCAGGCCAAGCCTACGAGCAGTACTTC
.,TRBJ2-7,once,TRBV28,CASSWGIGEQYF,TGTGCCAGCAGTTGGGGGATTGGGGAGCAGTACTTC
.,TRBJ2-3,.,TRBV7-3,CASSLTGFDTQYF,TGTGCCAGCAGCTTAACAGGGTTCGATACGCAGTATTTT
TRBD1,TRBJ1-5,.,TRBV24-1,CATSPGTGVPQPQHF,TGTGCCACCAGCCCCGGGACAGGGGTTCCTCAGCCCCAGCATTTT
TRBD2,TRBJ2-7,.,TRBV15,CATSRARTSGGNSYEQYF,TGTGCCACCAGCAGAGCACGGACTAGCGGGGGGAACTCCTACGAGCAGTACTTC
TRBD1,TRBJ1-4,.,TRBV18,CASSRPPGQGFWNEKLFF,TGTGCCAGCTCACGACCCCCGGGACAGGGCTTTTGGAATGAAAAACTGTTTTTT
.,TRBJ1-4,.,TRBV29-1,CSVGSGSVEKLFF,TGCAGCGTTGGGTCAGGTAGTGTTGAAAAACTGTTTTTT
.,TRBJ2-2,.,TRBV29-1,CSVARAEAGELFF,TGCAGCGTTGCGAGGGCCGAGGCCGGGGAGCTGTTTTTT
TRBD1,TRBJ1-2,once,TRBV27,CASSWDREGYGYTF,TGTGCCAGCTCATGGGACAGGGAAGGATATGGCTACACCTTC
.,TRBJ2-7,.,TRBV2,CASNGGFRGTEQYF,TGTGCCAGCAATGGGGGGTTCCGGGGCACCGAGCAGTACTTC
.,TRBJ1-6,.,TRBV12-5,CASQISSYNSPLHF,TGTGCTAGTCAGATAAGCTCCTATAATTCACCCCTCCACTTT
.,TRBJ1-3,.,TRBV7-2,CASSLRGDTIYF,TGTGCCAGCAGCTTAAGAGGCGACACCATATATTTT
TRBD2,TRBJ2-4,.,TRBV7-6,CASSPTSGTSGSGNIQYF,TGTGCCAGCAGCCCTACCTCCGGGACTAGCGGGAGCGGGAACATTCAGTACTTC
.,TRBJ1-1,.,TRBV5-4,CASSLRKNTEAFF,TGTGCCAGCAGCTTGCGGAAGAACACTGAAGCTTTCTTT
TRBD1,TRBJ1-5,.,TRBV19,CASSITGGNQPQHF,TGTGCCAGTAGTATTACAGGGGGCAATCAGCCCCAGCATTTT
.,TRBJ1-1,few,TRBV9,CASSTGPEKDTEAFF,TGTGCCAGCAGCACAGGACCGGAGAAGGACACTGAAGCTTTCTTT
.,TRBJ1-1,.,TRBV29-1,CSVVRGATEAFF,TGCAGCGTTGTACGGGGGGCCACTGAAGCTTTCTTT
TRBD1,TRBJ1-2,once,TRBV18,CASSQGAGSVYTF,TGTGCCAGCTCCCAGGGGGCCGGAAGTGTCTACACCTTC
.,TRBJ1-1,.,TRBV5-1,CASSLDPGSNTEAFF,TGCGCCAGCAGCTTGGACCCGGGCTCGAACACTGAAGCTTTCTTT
.,TRBJ2-3,.,TRBV7-9,CASSQGVALTDTQYF,TGTGCCAGCAGCCAAGGGGTGGCTCTCACAGATACGCAGTATTTT
TRBD2,TRBJ2-7,.,TRBV11-2,CASSLGLARLSVSEQYF,TGTGCCAGCAGCTTGGGACTAGCGAGATTGTCTGTTAGCGAGCAGTACTTC
.,TRBJ1-1,.,TRBV7-2,CASGNTGFYTEAFF,TGTGCCAGCGGCAATACAGGGTTTTACACTGAAGCTTTCTTT
.,TRBJ1-2,.,TRBV7-2,CASSSSSAVHGYTF,TGTGCCAGCAGCTCCTCCTCCGCGGTCCATGGCTACACCTTC
.,TRBJ1-1,.,TRBV18,CASSGLRDMNTEAFF,TGTGCCAGCTCAGGACTGCGGGACATGAACACTGAAGCTTTCTTT
.,TRBJ2-1,.,TRBV20-1,CSASSDNEQFF,TGCAGTGCTAGCTCTGACAATGAGCAGTTCTTC
TRBD1,TRBJ1-1,.,TRBV7-2,CASSFRQGAESATEAFF,TGTGCCAGCAGCTTCCGACAGGGGGCTGAGAGTGCCACTGAAGCTTTCTTT
.,TRBJ2-5,.,TRBV5-1,CASSFGEYQETQYF,TGCGCCAGCAGCTTCGGGGAGTACCAAGAGACCCAGTACTTC
.,TRBJ2-7,.,TRBV7-2,CASSLGGSSYYEQYF,TGTGCCAGCAGCTTGGGGGGCTCGTCGTACTACGAGCAGTACTTC
.,TRBJ2-1,once,TRBV4-3,CASSQVTLRSSHNEQFF,TGCGCCAGCAGCCAAGTAACCCTTCGGTCCTCTCACAATGAGCAGTTCTTC
.,TRBJ2-2,.,TRBV24-1,CATSTGSSSRGELFF,TGTGCCACCAGTACAGGGAGCTCATCCCGGGGGGAGCTGTTTTTT
.,TRBJ1-5,.,TRBV10-1,CASSEGSNQPQHF,TGCGCCAGCAGTGAGGGGAGCAATCAGCCCCAGCATTTT
TRBD2,TRBJ2-1,.,TRBV9,CASSPGGAGVNEQFF,TGTGCCAGCAGCCCGGGGGGAGCGGGAGTCAATGAGCAGTTCTTC
.,TRBJ2-3,.,TRBV3-1/TRBV3-2,CASSQGVTTTDTQYF,TGTGCCAGCAGCCAAGGGGTGACTACCACAGATACGCAGTATTTT
.,TRBJ1-2,.,TRBV25-1,CASSGGWTFYGYTF,TGTGCCAGCAGTGGCGGATGGACGTTCTATGGCTACACCTTC
.,TRBJ2-1,.,TRBV5-5,CASSLARADYNEQFF,TGTGCCAGCAGCTTGGCCAGGGCAGACTACAATGAGCAGTTCTTC
TRBD1,TRBJ1-5,.,TRBV9,CASSGTGTNQPQHF,TGTGCCAGCAGCGGGACAGGGACCAATCAGCCCCAGCATTTT
TRBD2,TRBJ2-1,.,TRBV4-1,CASSQGNGGAPTFNEQFF,TGCGCCAGCAGCCAAGGGAACGGGGGGGCCCCTACGTTCAATGAGCAGTTCTTC
.,TRBJ1-2,.,TRBV28,CAAQETVNYGYTF,TGTGCCGCTCAGGAGACAGTAAACTATGGCTACACCTTC
.,TRBJ1-5,.,TRBV28,CASSGFGSGNQPQHF,TGTGCCAGCAGTGGTTTCGGCAGTGGCAATCAGCCCCAGCATTTT
.,TRBJ1-2,once,TRBV7-3,CATPSPTRKIGYTF,TGTGCCACCCCGTCGCCGACACGAAAGATTGGCTACACCTTC
.,TRBJ1-1,.,TRBV7-9,CASSFPRVVEAFF,TGTGCCAGCAGTTTTCCACGGGTGGTAGAAGCTTTCTTT
.,TRBJ2-5,.,TRBV9,CASSNQDGTGETQYF,TGTGCCAGCAGCAACCAGGACGGAACTGGGGAGACCCAGTACTTC
.,TRBJ2-2,.,TRBV4-3,CASSQGVGFNTGELFF,TGCGCCAGCAGCCAAGGCGTGGGATTTAACACCGGGGAGCTGTTTTTT
.,TRBJ1-2,few,TRBV4-1,CASSQDLGQPLNVF,TGCGCCAGCAGCCAAGATTTAGGACAGCCTCTCAACGTCTTC
TRBD1,TRBJ1-6,.,TRBV29-1,CSVGTVSNSPLHF,TGCAGCGTGGGGACAGTTTCTAATTCACCCCTCCACTTT
.,TRBJ2-3,.,TRBV7-3,CASSPARTDTQYF,TGTGCCAGCAGCCCGGCTAGGACAGATACGCAGTATTTT
.,TRBJ1-2,.,TRBV27,CASSFFSNYGYTF,TGTGCCAGCAGTTTTTTTTCTAACTATGGCTACACCTTC
.,TRBJ1-6,few,TRBV14,CASSQENAPNSPLHF,TGTGCCAGCAGCCAAGAGAACGCACCCAATTCACCCCTCCACTTT
.,TRBJ1-5,.,TRBV14,CASSDGYQPQHF,TGTGCCAGCAGCGACGGATATCAGCCCCAGCATTTT
.,TRBJ2-3,.,TRBV5-1,CASTGEGDTQYF,TGCGCCAGCACGGGGGAAGGAGATACGCAGTATTTT
.,TRBJ2-7,.,TRBV15,CATSRADTYEQYF,TGTGCCACCAGCAGAGCGGACACCTACGAGCAGTACTTC
.,TRBJ1-2,.,TRBV12-3/TRBV12-4,CASSSRQVRGYTF,TGTGCCAGCAGTTCGCGACAGGTTCGTGGCTACACCTTC
.,TRBJ2-5,once,TRBV2,CASAPPVGAQETQYF,TGTGCCAGCGCCCCCCCTGTGGGGGCCCAAGAGACCCAGTACTTC